This T cell receptor beta chain was sequenced during a study of control samples from healthy donors and cancer patients (dated by TCRdb to about 2020). Regarding this clone: The target of this receptor is not known. No base-level quality is on record; no much larger clone is a single base apart.

The library was produced with the immunoSEQ multiplex PCR assay. TCRdb retrieved this table from immuneACCESS and kept in-frame rearrangements only. Not all clones are present; in checked studies, unresolved V genes account for under half, and no reason is known for the remainder. For this sample the table gives approximately 100,000 clones, of which approximately 86% were detected only once. Together, the top ten hold around a fifth of the sample. The germline V gene sets CDR1 to LGHNA and CDR2 to YNFKEQ. V loses 0 bases of germline sequence and J loses 1 base, and the interval between the two ends is 5 bases. From the cysteine up to the phenylalanine, the CDR3 has a length of 14 residues. Of the read, only the CDR3 DNA is kept; its 42 bases are in frame from base 1.

Sample: blood. Rearrangement joined TRBV4-2 to TRBJ2-3; the D gene cannot be resolved reliably. The sequence came from a man in his thirties or forties in good health. The CDR3 region: CASSQDVGTDTQYF. The base sequence is TGTGCCAGCAGCCAAGATGTAGGCACAGATACGCAGTATTTT.